One T cell receptor (beta chain) is described in this entry. CDR3 length equals 15 residues. Looked up from germline, CDR1 is MNHEY and CDR2 is SMNVEV (reference sequence). J was trimmed by 3 bases and V by 5 bases; bases with no gene match: 9. This sample was included in a study of cytomegalovirus exposure and HLA in healthy donors. The PCR had 60 Vbeta and 13 Jbeta primers. Libraries were prepared by immunoSEQ multiplex PCR; TCRdb keeps only in-frame clonotypes and omits some of them. The table has under 250,000 clones, roughly 83% seen once; the top ten hold 0.71%. Sequencing input: PBMCs. This TCR was recovered from a boy aged 2 to 10 in good health and CMV-seronegative. The chain carries TRBV27 and TRBJ2-7; TRBD2 aligns across 8 bases. The DNA of the CDR3 is TGTGCCAGCAGTCACGCCGCGGGACTAGTCTACGAGCAGTACTTC. This translates into CASSHAAGLVYEQYF.